This T cell receptor beta chain is drawn from a study of Ad26.COV2.S vaccination and SARS-CoV-2 variants. Study-wide context: Ad26.COV2.S shots went into the muscle once or twice, 56 days apart.

Generated by immunoSEQ multiplex PCR, the TCRdb table keeps only in-frame clones and is missing some. The repertoire includes around 400,000 clones, 80% to 95% of them detected once, and 10% to 15% sits in the top ten. Concerning this clone: Its antigen is undetermined.

CDR3 length: 16 residues. The V gene lost 0 bases and the J gene lost 0 bases, with 10 bases spanning the gap. Germline CDR1 is SGHNT and CDR2 is YYREEE (reference sequence). Treatment specified: approximately 18 received Ad26.COV2.S at low or high dose, single or two shots; roughly 5 received placebo; per-sample allocation not given. It was on day 63 after the first vaccine or placebo injection that samples were taken. Study-level findings and limits: Those who received vaccine or placebo ended up with similar non-spike TCR breadth.

This rearrangement joins TRBV5-4 to TRBJ2-1; D not resolved. This receptor was obtained from a person between 18 and 65 years old who received the Ad26.COV2.S COVID-19 vaccine or a placebo. The sample in question was peripheral blood, obtained in a trial of Ad26.COV2.S vaccine versus placebo. The DNA of the CDR3 is TGTGCCAGCAGCTTGGGGTGGGATAGCTCCTACAATGAGCAGTTCTTC. This codes for CASSLGWDSSYNEQFF.